Below, 22 T cell receptor beta chains from the same sample are listed, as sequenced in a study of cytomegalovirus exposure and HLA in healthy donors. Primers included in the PCR were 60 Vbeta and 13 Jbeta primers. Repertoires were generated with immunoSEQ multiplex PCR, while TCRdb's copy carries only in-frame clones and drops some. Of 110,000 to 150,000 clones in the sample, roughly 74% were seen once. Material for sequencing was PBMCs. Receptors were obtained from a man between 35 and 55 years old in good health and CMV-seronegative.

This rearrangement joins TRBV27 to TRBJ1-5; tentative D call: TRBD1 (6 bases). There are 13 residues in the CDR3. Trimming took off 3 bases at V and 6 bases at J, with 9 bases between the two ends. Germline CDR1 is MNHEY and CDR2 is SMNVEV (reference sequence). CDR3 nucleotide sequence: TGTGCCAGCAGTTTTGAAGGGGGTCAGCCCCAGCATTTT. Its translation is CASSFEGGQPQHF.

This rearrangement joins TRBV29-1 to TRBJ2-2, with D perhaps matching TRBD2 (5 bases). The CDR3 runs 13 residues. Trimming stripped 7 bases from V and 0 bases from J, with 9 bases between. From germline, CDR1 is SQVTM and CDR2 ANQGSEA. This CDR3 reads CSADYANTGELFF. As DNA, the CDR3 is TGCAGCGCCGACTATGCGAACACCGGGGAGCTGTTTTTT.

This clone was counted only a few times. The chain combines TRBV30 with TRBJ2-1, with TRBD2 as a possible D gene (5 bases). The V and J ends lost 1 base and 3 bases respectively, with 16 bases between them. CDR3 length: 16 amino acids. The V gene's germline CDR1 is GTSNPN and CDR2 SVGIG (reference sequence). Here the CDR3 reads CAWSGASGARYNEQFF. The CDR3 region has the DNA TGTGCCTGGAGTGGGGCAAGCGGCGCGCGCTACAATGAGCAGTTCTTC.

V is TRBV11-2 and J is TRBJ2-7; 7 positions match TRBD1. This CDR3 has 17 residues. Germline values: CDR1 SGHAT, CDR2 FQNNGV. Trimming at V came to 5 bases and at J to 2 bases, leaving 15 bases not matched to a gene. CDR3 in amino acids: CASSLTAGTASTYEQYF. In DNA form, the CDR3 reads TGTGCCAGCAGCCTAACGGCCGGGACAGCTTCTACCTACGAGCAGTACTTC.

J is TRBJ2-1 and V is TRBV14; 12 bases fit TRBD2. After removal of 3 bases from V and 8 bases from J, the junction contained 8 bases not matched to a gene. Per the germline V gene, CDR1 is SGHDN and CDR2 is FVKESK. CDR3 length equals 16 residues. CDR3 sequence (DNA): TGTGCCAGCAGCCAGTGGGAAACTAGCGGGGGGTATGAGCAGTTCTTC. This encodes CASSQWETSGGYEQFF.

The CDR3 nucleotides are TGTGCCATTAGCATGAACACTGAAGCTTTCTTT. This gives the protein CAISMNTEAFF. The chain employs TRBV10-3 and TRBJ1-1; no firm D call. The V and J ends lost 9 bases and 0 bases respectively, with 5 bases between them. Germline CDR1 reads ENHRY; CDR2 reads SYGVKD. This CDR3 spans 11 amino acids.

Regarding this clone: The identical CDR3 is also encoded by other nucleotide sequences in the sample. The chain is built from TRBV6-5 and TRBJ2-3, with a possible D match to TRBD2 (6 bases). V lost 2 bases to trimming and J lost 1 base, with 10 bases between them. The CDR3 loop spans 15 amino acids. The germline gives CDR1 MNHEY, CDR2 SVGAGI. CDR3 region: CASSYGGLRTDTQYF. The CDR3 bases are TGTGCCAGCAGTTACGGAGGACTACGCACAGATACGCAGTATTTT.

A single count supports this clone. The chain combines TRBV7-9 with TRBJ1-2, with D possibly matching TRBD1 (5 bases). Germline CDR1 is SEHNR and CDR2 is FQNEAQ (reference sequence). The germline V and J ends were trimmed by 4 bases and 8 bases, with 17 bases remaining between them. This CDR3 contains 14 residues. Here the CDR3 reads CASSSHTGTKGYTF. The DNA for the CDR3 is TGTGCCAGCAGCTCACACACAGGAACTAAGGGCTACACCTTC. Using reference TRBV7-9 and TRBJ1-2 for the parts outside the CDR3, the full variable domain is DTGVSQNPRHKITKRGQNVTFRCDPISEHNRLYWYRQTLGQGPEFLTYFQNEAQLEKSRLLSDRFSAERPKGSFSTLEIQRTEQGDSAMYLCASSSHTGTKGYTFGSGTRLTVV.

The CDR3 protein is CASSAGDRGGEETQYF. The CDR3 region has the DNA TGTGCCAGCAGCGCCGGGGACAGGGGAGGGGAAGAGACCCAGTACTTC. J is TRBJ2-5 and V is TRBV9, with 10 bases identical to TRBD1. The CDR3 runs to 16 residues. With 3 bases clipped from V and 3 bases from J, the junction kept 8 bases outside the gene matches. Germline V lookup: CDR1 SGDLS, CDR2 YYNGEE.

The chain carries TRBV5-1 and TRBJ2-7, with D perhaps matching TRBD2 (7 bases). The CDR3 has 16 amino acids. Looked up from germline, CDR1 is SGHRS and CDR2 is YFSETQ. V was trimmed by 3 bases and J by 1 base, leaving 17 bases between them. The CDR3 region is CASSSGGTGSSYEQYF. The CDR3 bases are TGCGCCAGCAGCTCGGGAGGCACAGGGTCGTCCTACGAGCAGTACTTC.

J is TRBJ2-1 and V is TRBV7-3; D may be TRBD2 (5 bases). The V end was cut by 4 bases, the J end by 2 bases, with 15 bases between. The CDR3 sequence is 16 residues long. Germline V gene data show CDR1 as SGHTA and CDR2 as FQGTGA. Written as DNA, the CDR3 is TGTGCCAGCAGCTCATCCGGGATTGAAGCCTACAATGAGCAGTTCTTC. Its protein is CASSSSGIEAYNEQFF.

This clone was detected only a few times. The gene calls are TRBV6-5 and TRBJ2-7; 10 bases match TRBD1. V shed 5 bases and J 6 bases; nucleotides not matched to a gene: 7. The germline CDR1 and CDR2 sequences are MNHEY and SVGAGI. The CDR3 contains 14 residues. The CDR3 spells CASSKTGGYSEQYF. CDR3 sequence (DNA): TGTGCCAGCAGTAAGACAGGGGGCTATAGCGAGCAGTACTTC.

The chain has TRBV30 and TRBJ2-7, with 8 bases lining up with TRBD1. The V gene's germline CDR1 is GTSNPN and CDR2 SVGIG (reference sequence). This CDR3 has 13 residues. With V trimmed by 5 bases and J by 4 bases, 7 bases remained unmatched. The CDR3 spells CAWWGQDPYEQYF. CDR3 in DNA: TGTGCCTGGTGGGGACAGGATCCGTACGAGCAGTACTTC.

The V gene is TRBV28, the J gene TRBJ2-7, with a weak D call TRBD1 (5 bases). CDR1 is MDHEN and CDR2 is SYDVKM in the germline V gene. The CDR3 is made up of 13 amino acids. Deletions cut 5 bases from V and 0 bases from J, with 8 bases between. The CDR3, as DNA: TGTGCCAGCAGTCCAGGGTACTCCTACGAGCAGTACTTC. It specifies CASSPGYSYEQYF.

This clone was observed a few times. The CDR3 DNA reads TGTGCCAGCAGTGTATCGTCGAGCACTGAAGCTTTCTTT. Translating it yields CASSVSSSTEAFF. This chain links TRBV2 with TRBJ1-1; D uncertain. V was cut by 4 bases and J by 4 bases, with 10 bases left in between. Germline loops: CDR1 SNHLY, CDR2 FYNNEI. This CDR3 has 13 amino acids.

The chain recombines TRBV5-6 with TRBJ2-4; the D gene is possibly TRBD2 (6 bases). Germline CDR1 SGHDT, CDR2 YYEEEE. The CDR3 totals 16 residues. Deletions cut 4 bases from V and 0 bases from J, with 14 bases between. CDR3 coding DNA: TGTGCCAGCAGCCCGGGGGTCACCCTAGCCAAAAACATTCAGTACTTC. Protein: CASSPGVTLAKNIQYF.

This clone was counted once. The chain is built from TRBV5-1 and TRBJ2-5; 8 nucleotides align to TRBD1. The trim removed 4 bases at V and 2 bases at J, leaving 4 bases unmatched. Germline V gene lookup returns CDR1 SGHRS and CDR2 YFSETQ. The CDR3 runs 14 residues. Here the CDR3 DNA reads TGCGCCAGCAGCCCGGGACAGGAGCAAGAGACCCAGTACTTC. Translating it yields CASSPGQEQETQYF.

J is TRBJ2-5 and V is TRBV4-1; the match to TRBD2 covers 13 bases. The germline CDR1 and CDR2 sequences are MGHRA and YSYEKL. The CDR3 totals 16 residues. V trimming: 5 bases; J trimming: 1 base; junction bases outside the gene matches: 4. DNA for the CDR3: TGCGCCAGCAGCGAAACTAGCGGGGGGGCCCAAGAGACCCAGTACTTC. Translated, it gives CASSETSGGAQETQYF.

This chain links TRBV7-9 with TRBJ1-5; weak D call: TRBD1 (6 bases). Trimming cost V 5 bases and J 4 bases, with 9 bases left between them. The CDR3 totals 13 residues. CDR1 and CDR2 from the germline V gene are SEHNR and FQNEAQ (reference sequence). Here the CDR3 reads CASSTGQNQPQHF. CDR3 bases: TGTGCCAGCAGCACTGGACAGAATCAGCCCCAGCATTTT.

This rearrangement joins TRBV6-5 to TRBJ1-1; no clear D gene. V lost 0 bases to trimming and J lost 5 bases, with 7 bases between them. The CDR3 extends over 13 amino acids. The germline V gene encodes CDR1 MNHEY and CDR2 SVGAGI. CDR3 protein: CASSYSAGTEAFF. For the CDR3, the DNA is TGTGCCAGCAGTTACTCGGCGGGTACTGAAGCTTTCTTT.

The gene calls are TRBV2 and TRBJ2-7, with 8 bases fitting TRBD1. The CDR3 has 13 amino acids. Germline V gene data show CDR1 as SNHLY and CDR2 as FYNNEI. Trimming took 6 bases from V and 1 from J; bases not matched to a gene: 2. CDR3 bases: TGTGCCAGCAGAGGACAGGGATCCTACGAGCAGTACTTC. Its translation: CASRGQGSYEQYF.

The gene calls are TRBV7-2 and TRBJ2-1; 9 bases are a match to TRBD1. This CDR3 comprises 14 residues. J lost 8 bases, V lost 3 bases, and 5 bases had no gene match. Germline V gives CDR1 SGHTA, CDR2 FQGNSA. CDR3: CASSFGTGLDEQFF. The CDR3 DNA sequence: TGTGCCAGCAGCTTTGGGACAGGGCTCGATGAGCAGTTCTTC. Using reference TRBV7-2 and TRBJ2-1 for the parts outside the CDR3, the full variable domain is GAGVSQSPSNKVTEKGKDVELRCDPISGHTALYWYRQSLGQGLEFLIYFQGNSAPDKSGLPSDRFSAERTGGSVSTLTIQRTQQEDSAVYLCASSFGTGLDEQFFGPGTRLTVL.